This T cell receptor beta chain was sequenced in a study of blood T cells in healthy people across ages. Study-level results: Per million T cells, TCR beta diversity dropped about linearly as age rose.

A J-beta primer mix and a sample-barcoded 5' primer were used in a second PCR of about 7 to 12 cycles. Each single sample gave us at least 3 million CDR3-containing paired-end reads. MiXCR, applied by TCRdb to the 5' RACE reads, yields one record per CDR3 protein. The table has some 850,000 distinct CDR3 sequences, under 30% seen once. V was cut by 8 bases and J by 6 bases, with 9 bases left in between. The CDR3 is 11 residues long. There are many counts of this clonotype. Its antigen is not identified. The same data also went into a second study, on T cells of mothers and their children. That paper adds: The donors comprised about 6 children and their three healthy Caucasian mothers. Thymic selection molds TCR recombination output in much the same way for related pairs as for unrelated pairs.

This receptor was identified in a boy between 10 and 17 years old in good health. The chain joins TRBV12-3 or TRBV12-4 to TRBJ2-3; D is unclear. The sequenced sample was blood. CDR3 nucleotides: TGTGCCAGCGGATCCCCCGATACGCAGTATTTT. Encoded protein: CASGSPDTQYF.